This T cell receptor beta chain was sequenced for a study of beta chain features in type 1 diabetes. Study context: Healthy donors and patients had similar age, gender and cell yields. Overall study results and limits: A possible short-template PCR bias applies equally to patients and controls. There was a moderate but significant shortening of TCRB CDR3s in all four CD4+ subsets of Type 1 diabetes patients.

For this clone: No antigen is known for it.

The entirety of the isolated RNA underwent reverse transcription, so expressed TCRB transcripts were sequenced. Mean read depth for naive, central memory and regulatory T cell samples was 3.5 million to 4.5 million reads. Profiling relied on immunoSEQ multiplex PCR, and the TCRdb table lists in-frame clones only, not all of them. The sample shows about 930,000 clones, roughly a sixth of them seen only once. This TCR came from a young woman in good health. Specimen: naive CD4+ T cells from blood.

Here the CDR3 reads CASTLGTGGIGELFF. In nucleotides, the CDR3 is TGTGCCAGCACTCTGGGGACAGGGGGCATCGGGGAGCTGTTTTTT. This chain joins TRBV27 and TRBJ2-2; 12 bases match TRBD1. The germline V gene has CDR1 MNHEY and CDR2 SMNVEV (reference sequence). There are 15 residues in the CDR3. V lost 7 bases, J lost 7 bases, and 7 bases stayed unmatched.